Given below is one T cell receptor beta chain in context. The antigen is not known. These data are taken from a study of T-cell memory formation after mild COVID-19. TCRdb reprocessed the 5' RACE reads with MiXCR, giving one entry per CDR3 protein. The sample has around 400,000 distinct CDR3 sequences, roughly 24% seen once. Germline V lookup: CDR1 MNHEY, CDR2 SMNVEV (reference sequence). The CDR3 spans 16 residues. The V gene end was trimmed by 4 bases and the J gene end by 6 bases; junction bases not matched to a gene: 12. Points from the study as a whole: For contracting clones, CD4+ ones sat mainly in CM and EM, CD8+ in EMRA.

The clonotype comes from an adult woman who had mild COVID-19 (a few samples of this study predate the infection). Cell type and time point are not known. Input material: PBMCs or a T cell subset sorted from them (not recorded which). The gene calls are TRBV27 and TRBJ1-5; 7 nucleotides line up with TRBD1. The CDR3 loop is CASSSTGTVRTQPQHF. The CDR3 nucleotides are TGTGCCAGCAGTTCCACCGGGACAGTGCGCACTCAGCCCCAGCATTTT.